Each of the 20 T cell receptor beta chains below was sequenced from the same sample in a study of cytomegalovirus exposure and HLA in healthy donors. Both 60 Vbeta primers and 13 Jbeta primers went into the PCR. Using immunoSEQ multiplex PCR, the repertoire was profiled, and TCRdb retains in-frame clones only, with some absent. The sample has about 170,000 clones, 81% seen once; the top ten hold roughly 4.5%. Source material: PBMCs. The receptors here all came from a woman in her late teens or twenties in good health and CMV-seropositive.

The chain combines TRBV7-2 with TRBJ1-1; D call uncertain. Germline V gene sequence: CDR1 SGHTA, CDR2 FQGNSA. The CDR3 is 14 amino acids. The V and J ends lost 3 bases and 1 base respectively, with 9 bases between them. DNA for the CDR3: TGTGCCAGCAGCTTCTTGGGAGCGAACACTGAAGCTTTCTTT. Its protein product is CASSFLGANTEAFF. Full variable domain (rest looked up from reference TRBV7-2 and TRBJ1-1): GAGVSQSPSNKVTEKGKDVELRCDPISGHTALYWYRQSLGQGLEFLIYFQGNSAPDKSGLPSDRFSAERTGGSVSTLTIQRTQQEDSAVYLCASSFLGANTEAFFGQGTRLTVV.

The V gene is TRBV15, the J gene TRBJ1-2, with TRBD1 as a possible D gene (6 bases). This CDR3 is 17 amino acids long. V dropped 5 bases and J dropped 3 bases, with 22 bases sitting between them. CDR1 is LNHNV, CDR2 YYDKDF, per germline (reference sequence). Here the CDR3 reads CATSPRLGALYHYGYTF. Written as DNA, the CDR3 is TGTGCCACCAGCCCCCGGTTGGGGGCCCTATATCACTATGGCTACACCTTC.

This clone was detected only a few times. The CDR3 sequence is CASSPPSTGYTF. CDR3 in DNA: TGTGCCAGCAGCCCACCCTCGACAGGCTACACCTTC. This chain links TRBV5-5 with TRBJ1-2; D is undetermined. Per the germline V gene, CDR1 is SGHKS and CDR2 is YYEKEE (reference sequence). The CDR3 extends over 12 amino acids. The V and J ends lost 4 bases and 8 bases respectively, with 12 bases between them.

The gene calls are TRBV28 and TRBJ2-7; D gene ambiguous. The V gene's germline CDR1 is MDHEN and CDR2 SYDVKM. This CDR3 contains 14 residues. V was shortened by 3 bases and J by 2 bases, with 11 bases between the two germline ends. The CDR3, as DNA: TGTGCCAGCAGTTTTCCCGCGGATACCTACGAGCAGTACTTC. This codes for CASSFPADTYEQYF.

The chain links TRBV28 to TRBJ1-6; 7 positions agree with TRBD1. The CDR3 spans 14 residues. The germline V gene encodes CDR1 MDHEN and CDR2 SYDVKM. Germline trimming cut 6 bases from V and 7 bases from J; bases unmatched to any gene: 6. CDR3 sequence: CASRTGTENSPLHF. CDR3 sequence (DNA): TGTGCCAGCAGGACCGGGACAGAGAATTCACCCCTCCACTTT.

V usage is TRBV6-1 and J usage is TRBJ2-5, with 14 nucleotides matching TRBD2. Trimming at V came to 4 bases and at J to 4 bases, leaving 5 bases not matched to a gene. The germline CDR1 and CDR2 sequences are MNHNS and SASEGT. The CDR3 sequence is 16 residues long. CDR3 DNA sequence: TGTGCCAGCAGTGGCCTGACTAGCGGGGGGGCAGAGACCCAGTACTTC. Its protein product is CASSGLTSGGAETQYF.

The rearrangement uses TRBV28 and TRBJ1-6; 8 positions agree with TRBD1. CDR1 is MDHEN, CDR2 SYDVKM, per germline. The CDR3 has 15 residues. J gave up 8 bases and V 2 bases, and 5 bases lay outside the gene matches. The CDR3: CASSLGTGSYSPLHF. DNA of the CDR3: TGTGCCAGCAGTTTAGGGACAGGTTCATATTCACCCCTCCACTTT.

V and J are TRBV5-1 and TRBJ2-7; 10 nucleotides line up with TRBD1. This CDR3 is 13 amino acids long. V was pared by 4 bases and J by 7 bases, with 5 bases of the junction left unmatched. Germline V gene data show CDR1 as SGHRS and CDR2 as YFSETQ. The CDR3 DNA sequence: TGCGCCAGCAGCCCCGGGACAGGGGTTGAGCAGTACTTC. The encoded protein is CASSPGTGVEQYF.

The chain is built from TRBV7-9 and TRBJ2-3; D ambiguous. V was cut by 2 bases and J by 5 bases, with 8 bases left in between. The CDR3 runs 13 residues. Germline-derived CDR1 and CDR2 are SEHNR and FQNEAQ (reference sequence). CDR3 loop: CASSLIALDTQYF. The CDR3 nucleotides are TGTGCCAGCAGCTTAATTGCGTTAGATACGCAGTATTTT.

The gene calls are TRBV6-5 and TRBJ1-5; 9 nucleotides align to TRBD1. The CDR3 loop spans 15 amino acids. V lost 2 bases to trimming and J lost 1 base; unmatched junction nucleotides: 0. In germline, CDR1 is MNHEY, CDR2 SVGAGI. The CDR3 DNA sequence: TGTGCCAGCAGTTACGGACAGGGGAGCAATCAGCCCCAGCATTTT. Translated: CASSYGQGSNQPQHF.

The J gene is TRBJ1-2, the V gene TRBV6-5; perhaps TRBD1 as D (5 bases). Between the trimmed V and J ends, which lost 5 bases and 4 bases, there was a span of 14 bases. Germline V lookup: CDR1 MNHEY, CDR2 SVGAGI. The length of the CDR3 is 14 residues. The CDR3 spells CASSAWTSSYGYTF. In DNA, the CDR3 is TGTGCCAGCAGTGCCTGGACAAGCAGCTATGGCTACACCTTC.

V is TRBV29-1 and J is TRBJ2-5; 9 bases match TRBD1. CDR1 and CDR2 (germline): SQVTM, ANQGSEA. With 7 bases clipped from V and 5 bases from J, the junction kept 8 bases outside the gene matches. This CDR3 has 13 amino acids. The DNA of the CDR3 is TGCAGCGAAAAACAGGGGGCGGGGGAGACCCAGTACTTC. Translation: CSEKQGAGETQYF.

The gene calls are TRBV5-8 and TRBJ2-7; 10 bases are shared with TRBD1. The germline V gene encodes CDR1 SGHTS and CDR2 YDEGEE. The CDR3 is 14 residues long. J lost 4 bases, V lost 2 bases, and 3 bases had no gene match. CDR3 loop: CASSFGQGVYEQYF. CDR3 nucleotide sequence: TGTGCCAGCAGCTTTGGACAGGGGGTTTACGAGCAGTACTTC.

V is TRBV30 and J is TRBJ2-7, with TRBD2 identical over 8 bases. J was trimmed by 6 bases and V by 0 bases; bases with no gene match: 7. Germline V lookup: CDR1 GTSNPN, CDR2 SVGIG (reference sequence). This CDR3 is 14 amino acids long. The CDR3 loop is CAWSVGLAGSEQYF. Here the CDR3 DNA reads TGTGCCTGGAGTGTTGGACTAGCTGGTAGCGAGCAGTACTTC.

The CDR3 DNA reads as TGTGCCAGCAGTTCCAGGACAGGGGTAAGGTCGCATGGCTACACCTTC. This translates into CASSSRTGVRSHGYTF. The rearrangement joins TRBV28 to TRBJ1-2; 9 bases map to TRBD1. Germline loops: CDR1 MDHEN, CDR2 SYDVKM. The CDR3 is 16 amino acids. V trimming: 4 bases; J trimming: 6 bases; junction bases outside the gene matches: 12.

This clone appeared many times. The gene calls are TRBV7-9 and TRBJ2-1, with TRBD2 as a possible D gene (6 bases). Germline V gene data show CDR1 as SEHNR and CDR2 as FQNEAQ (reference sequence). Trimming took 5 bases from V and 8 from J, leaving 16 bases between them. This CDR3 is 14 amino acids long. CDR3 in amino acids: CASSPRGANDEQFF. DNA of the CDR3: TGTGCCAGCAGCCCACGCGGGGCAAACGATGAGCAGTTCTTC.

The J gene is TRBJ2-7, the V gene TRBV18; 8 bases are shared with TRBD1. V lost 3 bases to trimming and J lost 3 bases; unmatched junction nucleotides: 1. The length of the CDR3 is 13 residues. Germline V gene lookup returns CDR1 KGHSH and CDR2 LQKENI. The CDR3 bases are TGTGCCAGCTCACCCGGGACAGGCTACGAGCAGTACTTC. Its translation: CASSPGTGYEQYF.

The CDR3 sequence: CASTIRTGTNSPLHF. The CDR3 nucleotides read TGCGCCAGCACAATCCGGACAGGGACTAATTCACCCCTCCACTTT. V gene TRBV4-3 combines with J gene TRBJ1-6; TRBD1 matches 8 bases. Trimming took 7 bases from V and 6 from J; bases not matched to a gene: 8. This CDR3 contains 15 residues. CDR1 LGHNA and CDR2 YSLEER come from the germline V gene.

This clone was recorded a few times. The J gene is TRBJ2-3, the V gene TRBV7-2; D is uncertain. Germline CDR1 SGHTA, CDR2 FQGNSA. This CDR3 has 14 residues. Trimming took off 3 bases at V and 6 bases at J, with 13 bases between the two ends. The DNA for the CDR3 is TGTGCCAGCAGCTTTGGCCAACATGTCGATACGCAGTATTTT. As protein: CASSFGQHVDTQYF.

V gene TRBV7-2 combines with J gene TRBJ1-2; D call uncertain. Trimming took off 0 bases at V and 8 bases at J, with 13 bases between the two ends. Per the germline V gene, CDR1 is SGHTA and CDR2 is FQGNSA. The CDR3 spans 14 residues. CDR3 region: CASSLAGTKWGYTF. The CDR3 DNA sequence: TGTGCCAGCAGCTTAGCGGGCACGAAGTGGGGCTACACCTTC.